This T cell receptor beta chain was profiled in a study of cytomegalovirus exposure and HLA in healthy donors. Study-wide context: Out of approximately 170 million T cells, an earlier analysis found some 110 million unique TCR beta sequences in total.

Broader study findings: Some V segments could not be told apart, so they were left out, TRBV6-2 and TRBV6-3 among them. Later on, a genetic analysis was performed. It linked a missense variant in DCLRE1C with V- and J-gene trimming of TCR beta.

60 Vbeta and 13 Jbeta primers were used in PCR. Some clones are missing from TCRdb's copy, which holds only in-frame ones; the method was immunoSEQ multiplex PCR. The sample lists some 140,000 clones, approximately 80% occurring once. Though nominally healthy at sampling, donors likely had unrecorded immune exposures. The ends were cut back, 2 bases at V and 7 bases at J, with 13 bases in the middle. There are 14 residues in the CDR3. Per the germline V gene, CDR1 is SGHKS and CDR2 is YYEKEE (reference sequence). As to this clone: Its target is unknown.

The chain recombines TRBV5-5 with TRBJ1-5; TRBD1 is a possible D gene (5 bases). The sample was PBMCs. The source of this sequence is a female donor in good health and CMV-seropositive. The CDR3 DNA follows: TGTGCCAGCAGCTTCGCAGGGTCGGGCCAGCCCCAGCATTTT. This translates into CASSFAGSGQPQHF.